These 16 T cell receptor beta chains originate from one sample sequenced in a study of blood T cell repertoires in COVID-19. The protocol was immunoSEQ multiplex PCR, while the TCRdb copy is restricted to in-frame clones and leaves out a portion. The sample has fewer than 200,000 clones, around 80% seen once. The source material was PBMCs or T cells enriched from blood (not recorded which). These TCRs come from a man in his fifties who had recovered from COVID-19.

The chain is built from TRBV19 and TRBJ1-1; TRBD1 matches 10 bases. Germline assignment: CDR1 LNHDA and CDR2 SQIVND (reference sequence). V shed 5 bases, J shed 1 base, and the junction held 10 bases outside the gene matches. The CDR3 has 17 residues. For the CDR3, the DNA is TGTGCCAGTAGTTGGGACCGGGACAGGGGCAAGAACACTGAAGCTTTCTTT. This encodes CASSWDRDRGKNTEAFF.

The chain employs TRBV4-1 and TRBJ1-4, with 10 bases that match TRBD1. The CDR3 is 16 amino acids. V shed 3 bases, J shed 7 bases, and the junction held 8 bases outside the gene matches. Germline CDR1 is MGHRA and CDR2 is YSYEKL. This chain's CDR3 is CASSQGQGSMGEKLFF. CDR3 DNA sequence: TGCGCCAGCAGCCAGGGACAGGGGTCGATGGGTGAAAAACTGTTTTTT.

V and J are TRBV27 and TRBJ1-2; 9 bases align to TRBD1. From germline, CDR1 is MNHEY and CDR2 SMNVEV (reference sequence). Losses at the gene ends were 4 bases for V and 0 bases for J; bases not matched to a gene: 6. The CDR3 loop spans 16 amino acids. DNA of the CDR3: TGTGCCAGCAGTTCCAACAGGGGGCCCGCTAACTATGGCTACACCTTC. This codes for CASSSNRGPANYGYTF.

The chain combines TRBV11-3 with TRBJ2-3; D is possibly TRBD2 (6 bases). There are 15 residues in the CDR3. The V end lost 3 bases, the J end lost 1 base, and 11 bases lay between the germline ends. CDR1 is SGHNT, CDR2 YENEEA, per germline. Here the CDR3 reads CASSLGTYRTDTQYF. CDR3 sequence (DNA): TGTGCCAGCAGCTTGGGGACTTACCGCACAGATACGCAGTATTTT. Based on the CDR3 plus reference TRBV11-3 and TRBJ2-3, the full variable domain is EAGVVQSPRYKIIEKKQPVAFWCNPISGHNTLYWYLQNLGQGPELLIRYENEEAVDDSQLPKDRFSAERLKGVDSTLKIQPAELGDSAVYLCASSLGTYRTDTQYFGPGTRLTVL.

The CDR3 region is CASSQGSGVGNTIYF. The CDR3 DNA follows: TGTGCCAGCAGCCAAGGGTCGGGGGTTGGAAACACCATATATTTT. This rearrangement joins TRBV3-1 (or the pseudogene TRBV3-2) to TRBJ1-3; possibly TRBD1 for D (5 bases). The CDR3 consists of 15 residues. V lost 1 base, J lost 3 bases, and 10 bases lay in between. Germline CDR1 reads LGHDT; CDR2 reads YNNKEL (reference sequence).

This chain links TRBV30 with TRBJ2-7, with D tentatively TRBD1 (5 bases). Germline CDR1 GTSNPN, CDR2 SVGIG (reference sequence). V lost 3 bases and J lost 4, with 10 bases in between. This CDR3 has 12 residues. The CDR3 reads CAWRMGQYEQYF. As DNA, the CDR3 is TGTGCCTGGAGGATGGGGCAGTACGAGCAGTACTTC.

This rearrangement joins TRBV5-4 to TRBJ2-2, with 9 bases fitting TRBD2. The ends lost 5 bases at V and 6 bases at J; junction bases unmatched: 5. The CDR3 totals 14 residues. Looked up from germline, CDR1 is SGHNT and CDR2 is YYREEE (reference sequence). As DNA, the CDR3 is TGTGCCAGCAGTGCGGGAGGGGAAGCCGGGGAGCTGTTTTTT. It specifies CASSAGGEAGELFF.

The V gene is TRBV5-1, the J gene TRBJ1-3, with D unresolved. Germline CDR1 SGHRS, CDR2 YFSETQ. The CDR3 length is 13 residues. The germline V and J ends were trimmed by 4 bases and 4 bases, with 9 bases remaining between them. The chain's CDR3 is CASSSETGNTIYF. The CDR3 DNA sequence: TGCGCCAGCAGCAGTGAAACAGGAAACACCATATATTTT.

CDR3 coding DNA: TGTGCCAGCAGTCCCAGGGATAACACTGAAGCTTTCTTT. Protein product: CASSPRDNTEAFF. J is TRBJ1-1 and V is TRBV6-2 or TRBV6-3; a possible D gene is TRBD1 (5 bases). Germline CDR1 and CDR2: MNHEY and SVGEGT. This CDR3 comprises 13 residues. V lost 5 bases, J lost 2 bases, and 9 bases lay in between.

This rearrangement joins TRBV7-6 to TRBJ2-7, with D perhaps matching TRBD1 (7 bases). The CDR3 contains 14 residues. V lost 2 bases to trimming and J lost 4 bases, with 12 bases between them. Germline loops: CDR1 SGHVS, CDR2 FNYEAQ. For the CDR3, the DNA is TGTGCCAGCAGCTTATCCGCAGGGGGGTACGAGCAGTACTTC. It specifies CASSLSAGGYEQYF.

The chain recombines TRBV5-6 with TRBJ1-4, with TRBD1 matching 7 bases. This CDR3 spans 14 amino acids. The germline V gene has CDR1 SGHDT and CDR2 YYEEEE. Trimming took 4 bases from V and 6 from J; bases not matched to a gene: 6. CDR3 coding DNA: TGTGCCAGCAGCGCACAGGGGTACGATGAAAAACTGTTTTTT. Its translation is CASSAQGYDEKLFF.

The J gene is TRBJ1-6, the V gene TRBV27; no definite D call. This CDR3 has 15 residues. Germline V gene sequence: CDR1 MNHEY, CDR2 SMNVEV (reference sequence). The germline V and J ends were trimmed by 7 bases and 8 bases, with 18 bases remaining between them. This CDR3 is CASTLGPTQHSPLHF. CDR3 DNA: TGTGCCAGCACTTTGGGCCCTACTCAGCATTCACCCCTCCACTTT.

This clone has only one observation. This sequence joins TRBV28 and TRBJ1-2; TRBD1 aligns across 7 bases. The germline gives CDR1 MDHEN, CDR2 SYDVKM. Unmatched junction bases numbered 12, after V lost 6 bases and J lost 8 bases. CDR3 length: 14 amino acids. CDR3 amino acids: CASSVPRGHGGYTF. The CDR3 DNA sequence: TGTGCCAGCAGCGTACCTAGGGGGCACGGGGGCTACACCTTC.

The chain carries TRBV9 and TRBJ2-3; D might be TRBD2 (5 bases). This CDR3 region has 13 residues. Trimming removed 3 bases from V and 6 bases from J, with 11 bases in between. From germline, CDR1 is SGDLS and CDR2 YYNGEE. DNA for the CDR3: TGTGCCAGCAGCGGCGGGCTCCGGGATACGCAGTATTTT. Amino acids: CASSGGLRDTQYF.

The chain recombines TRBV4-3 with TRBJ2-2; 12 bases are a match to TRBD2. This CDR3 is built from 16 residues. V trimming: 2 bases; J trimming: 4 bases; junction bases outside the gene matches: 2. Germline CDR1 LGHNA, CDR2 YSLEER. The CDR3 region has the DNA TGCGCCAGCAGCCAACTAGCGGGGGGGATCACCGGGGAGCTGTTTTTT. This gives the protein CASSQLAGGITGELFF.

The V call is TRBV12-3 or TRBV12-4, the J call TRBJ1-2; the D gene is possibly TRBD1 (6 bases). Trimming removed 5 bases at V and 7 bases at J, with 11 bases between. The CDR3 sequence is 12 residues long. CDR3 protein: CASSQQGGGYTF. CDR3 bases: TGTGCCAGCAGTCAACAGGGTGGTGGCTACACCTTC.